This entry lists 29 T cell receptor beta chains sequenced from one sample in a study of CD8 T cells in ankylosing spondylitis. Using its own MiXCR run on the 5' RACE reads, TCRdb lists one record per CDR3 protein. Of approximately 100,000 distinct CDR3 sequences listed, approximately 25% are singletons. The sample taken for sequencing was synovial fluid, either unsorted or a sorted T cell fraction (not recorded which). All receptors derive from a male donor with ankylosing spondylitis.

Here the CDR3 reads CASSPETSGEKAQYF. The CDR3 bases are TGTGCCAGCAGCCCAGAGACTAGCGGGGAGAAGGCCCAGTACTTC. The rearrangement links TRBV11-3 to TRBJ2-5; 11 bases map to TRBD2. Losses at the gene ends were 5 bases for V and 9 bases for J; bases not matched to a gene: 11. The CDR3 is 15 amino acids. Germline assignment: CDR1 SGHNT and CDR2 YENEEA.

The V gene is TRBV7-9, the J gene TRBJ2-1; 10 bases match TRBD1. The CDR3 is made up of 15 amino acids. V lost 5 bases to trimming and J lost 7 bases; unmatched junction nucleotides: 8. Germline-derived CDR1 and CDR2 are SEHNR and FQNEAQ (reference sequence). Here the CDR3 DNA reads TGTGCCAGCAGCAGCGAGACAGGGGGCGGAAATGAGCAGTTCTTC. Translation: CASSSETGGGNEQFF.

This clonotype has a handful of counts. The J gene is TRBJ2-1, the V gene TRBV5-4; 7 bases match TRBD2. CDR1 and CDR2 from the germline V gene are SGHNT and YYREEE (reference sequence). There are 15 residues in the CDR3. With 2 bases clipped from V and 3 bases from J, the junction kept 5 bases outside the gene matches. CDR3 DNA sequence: TGTGCCAGCAGCTTTAGGGCTAGCGGCTACAATGAGCAGTTCTTC. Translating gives CASSFRASGYNEQFF.

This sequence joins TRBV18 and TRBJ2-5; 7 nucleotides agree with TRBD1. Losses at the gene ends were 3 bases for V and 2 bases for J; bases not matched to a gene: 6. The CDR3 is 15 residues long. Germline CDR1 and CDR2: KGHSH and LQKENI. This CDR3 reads CASSPHDRVQETQYF. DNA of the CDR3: TGTGCCAGCTCACCTCATGACAGGGTACAAGAGACCCAGTACTTC.

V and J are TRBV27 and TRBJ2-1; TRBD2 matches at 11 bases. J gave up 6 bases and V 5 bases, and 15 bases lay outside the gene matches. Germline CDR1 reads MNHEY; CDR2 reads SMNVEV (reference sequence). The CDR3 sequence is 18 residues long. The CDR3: CASSPTVHSSGRPNEQFF. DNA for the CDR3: TGTGCCAGCAGTCCCACCGTCCACTCTAGCGGGAGGCCCAATGAGCAGTTCTTC.

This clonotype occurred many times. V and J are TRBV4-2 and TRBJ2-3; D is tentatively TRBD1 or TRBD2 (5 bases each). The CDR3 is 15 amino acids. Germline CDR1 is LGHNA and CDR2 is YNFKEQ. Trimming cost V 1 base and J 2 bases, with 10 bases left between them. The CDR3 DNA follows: TGTGCCAGCAGCCAAGGGGGGTGGACCACAGATACGCAGTATTTT. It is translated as CASSQGGWTTDTQYF.

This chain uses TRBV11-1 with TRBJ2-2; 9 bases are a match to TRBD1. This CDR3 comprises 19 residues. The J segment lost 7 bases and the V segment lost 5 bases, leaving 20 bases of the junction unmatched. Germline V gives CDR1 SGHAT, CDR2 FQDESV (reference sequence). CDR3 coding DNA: TGTGCCAGCAGCGGTCCGGGACAGGGAGGTTCCTCCACAATCGGGGAGCTGTTTTTT. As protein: CASSGPGQGGSSTIGELFF.

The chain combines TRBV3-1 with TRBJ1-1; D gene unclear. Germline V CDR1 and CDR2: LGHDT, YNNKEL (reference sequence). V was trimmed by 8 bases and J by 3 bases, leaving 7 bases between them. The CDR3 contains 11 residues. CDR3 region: CASGGYTEAFF. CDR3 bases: TGTGCCAGCGGTGGGTACACTGAAGCTTTCTTT.

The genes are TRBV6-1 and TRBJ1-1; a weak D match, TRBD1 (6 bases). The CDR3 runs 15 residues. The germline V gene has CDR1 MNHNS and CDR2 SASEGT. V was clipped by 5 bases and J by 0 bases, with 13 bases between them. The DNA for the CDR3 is TGTGCCAGCAGTCGGTTACAGGGCGTGAACACTGAAGCTTTCTTT. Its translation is CASSRLQGVNTEAFF.

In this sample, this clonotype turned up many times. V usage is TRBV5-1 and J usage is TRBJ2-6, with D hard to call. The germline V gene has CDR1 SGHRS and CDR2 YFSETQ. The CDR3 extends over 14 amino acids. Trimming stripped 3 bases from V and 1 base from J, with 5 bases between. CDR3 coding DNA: TGCGCCAGCAGCTCGGATTCTGGGGCCAACGTCCTGACTTTC. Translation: CASSSDSGANVLTF.

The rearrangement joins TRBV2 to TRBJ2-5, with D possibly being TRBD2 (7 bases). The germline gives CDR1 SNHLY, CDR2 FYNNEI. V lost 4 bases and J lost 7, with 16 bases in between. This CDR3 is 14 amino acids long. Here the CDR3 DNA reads TGTGCCAGCAGTGTACAGGGAGGGGACGGGACCCAGTACTTC. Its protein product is CASSVQGGDGTQYF.

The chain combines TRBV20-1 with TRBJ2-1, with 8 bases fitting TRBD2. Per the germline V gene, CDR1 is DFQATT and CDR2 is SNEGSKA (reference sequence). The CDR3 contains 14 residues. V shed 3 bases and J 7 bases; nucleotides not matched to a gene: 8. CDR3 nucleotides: TGCAGTGCTAGCGGGAGGGCCAGTATAAATGAGCAGTTCTTC. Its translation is CSASGRASINEQFF.

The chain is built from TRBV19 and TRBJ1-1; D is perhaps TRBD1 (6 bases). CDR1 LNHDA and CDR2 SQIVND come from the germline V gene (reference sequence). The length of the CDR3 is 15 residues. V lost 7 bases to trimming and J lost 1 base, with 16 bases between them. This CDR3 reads CASIPRDTKNTEAFF. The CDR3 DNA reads TGTGCCAGTATTCCTCGGGACACCAAGAACACTGAAGCTTTCTTT.

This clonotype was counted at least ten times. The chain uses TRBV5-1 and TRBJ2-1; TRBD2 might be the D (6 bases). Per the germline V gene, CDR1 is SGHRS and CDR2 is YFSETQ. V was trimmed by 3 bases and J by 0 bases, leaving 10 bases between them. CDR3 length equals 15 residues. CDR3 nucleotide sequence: TGCGCCAGCAGCTACAGCGGGTACTCCTACAATGAGCAGTTCTTC. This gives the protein CASSYSGYSYNEQFF.

The CDR3 is CASSGHPGTQYF. CDR3 bases: TGTGCCAGCAGCGGGCACCCGGGGACCCAGTACTTC. This chain links TRBV7-9 with TRBJ2-5; D unresolved. From germline, CDR1 is SEHNR and CDR2 FQNEAQ (reference sequence). The ends were cut back, 5 bases at V and 7 bases at J, with 11 bases in the middle. The CDR3 consists of 12 residues.

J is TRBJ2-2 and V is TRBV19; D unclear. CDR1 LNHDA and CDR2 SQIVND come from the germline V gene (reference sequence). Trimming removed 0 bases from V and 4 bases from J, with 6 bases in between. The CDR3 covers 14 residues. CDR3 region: CASSIDPGTGELFF. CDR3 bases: TGTGCCAGTAGTATAGATCCAGGCACCGGGGAGCTGTTTTTT.

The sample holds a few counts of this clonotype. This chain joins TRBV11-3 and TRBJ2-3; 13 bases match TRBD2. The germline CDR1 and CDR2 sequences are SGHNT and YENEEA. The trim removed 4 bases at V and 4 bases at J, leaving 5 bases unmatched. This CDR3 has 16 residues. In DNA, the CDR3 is TGTGCCAGCAGCTCGTGGACTAGCGGGAGCTCAGATACGCAGTATTTT. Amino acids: CASSSWTSGSSDTQYF.

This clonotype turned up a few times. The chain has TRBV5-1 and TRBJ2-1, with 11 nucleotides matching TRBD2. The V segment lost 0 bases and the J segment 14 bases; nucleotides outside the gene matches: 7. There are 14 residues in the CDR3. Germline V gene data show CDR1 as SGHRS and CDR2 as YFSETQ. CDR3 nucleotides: TGCGCCAGCAGCTTGGATGGTAGCGGGAGGGATGAGTTCTTC. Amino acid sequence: CASSLDGSGRDEFF.

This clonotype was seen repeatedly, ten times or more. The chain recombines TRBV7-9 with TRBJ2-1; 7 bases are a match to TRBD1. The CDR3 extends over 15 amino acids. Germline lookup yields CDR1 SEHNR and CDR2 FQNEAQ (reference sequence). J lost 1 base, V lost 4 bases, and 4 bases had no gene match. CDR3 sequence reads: CASSYNRGSYNEQFF. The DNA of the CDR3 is TGTGCCAGCAGCTATAACAGGGGTTCCTACAATGAGCAGTTCTTC.

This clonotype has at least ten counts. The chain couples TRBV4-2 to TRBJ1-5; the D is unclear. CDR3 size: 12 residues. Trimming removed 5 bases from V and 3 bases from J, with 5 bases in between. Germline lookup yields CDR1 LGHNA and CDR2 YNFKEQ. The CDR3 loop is CASSDPNQPQHF. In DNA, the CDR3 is TGTGCCAGCAGCGACCCCAATCAGCCCCAGCATTTT.

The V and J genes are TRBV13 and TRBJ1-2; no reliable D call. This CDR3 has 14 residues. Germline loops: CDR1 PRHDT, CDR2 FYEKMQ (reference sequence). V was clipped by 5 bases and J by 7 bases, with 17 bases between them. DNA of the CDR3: TGTGCCAGCAGCCTAAGGGAAGCCTCTTCTGGCTACACCTTC. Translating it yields CASSLREASSGYTF.

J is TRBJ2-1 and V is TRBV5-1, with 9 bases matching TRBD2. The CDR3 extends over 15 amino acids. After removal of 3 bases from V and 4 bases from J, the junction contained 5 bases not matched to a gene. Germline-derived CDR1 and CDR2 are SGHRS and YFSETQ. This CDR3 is CASSSTSGLYNEQFF. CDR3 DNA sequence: TGCGCCAGCAGCTCCACTAGCGGGCTGTACAATGAGCAGTTCTTC.

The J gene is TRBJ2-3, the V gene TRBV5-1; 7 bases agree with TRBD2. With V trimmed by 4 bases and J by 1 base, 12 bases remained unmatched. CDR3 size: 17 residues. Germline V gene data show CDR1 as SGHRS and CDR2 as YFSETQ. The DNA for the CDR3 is TGCGCCAGCAGCGACCCTCGGCGGGAGCTGGGCACAGATACGCAGTATTTT. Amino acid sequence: CASSDPRRELGTDTQYF. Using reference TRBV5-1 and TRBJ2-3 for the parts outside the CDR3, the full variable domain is KAGVTQTPRYLIKTRGQQVTLSCSPISGHRSVSWYQQTPGQGLQFLFEYFSETQRNKGNFPGRFSGRQFSNSRSEMNVSTLELGDSALYLCASSDPRRELGTDTQYFGPGTRLTVL.

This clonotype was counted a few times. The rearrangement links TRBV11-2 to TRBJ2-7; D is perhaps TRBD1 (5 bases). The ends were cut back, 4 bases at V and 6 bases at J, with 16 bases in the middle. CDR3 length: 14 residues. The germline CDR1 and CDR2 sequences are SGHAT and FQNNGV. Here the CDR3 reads CASSSFQGSVEQYV. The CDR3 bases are TGTGCCAGCAGCTCCTTCCAGGGCAGCGTCGAGCAGTACGTC.

The CDR3 DNA reads TGCGCCAGCAGTGAGTCGGACAGGTTTTATGGCTACACCTTC. It codes for CASSESDRFYGYTF. The chain uses TRBV10-2 and TRBJ1-2; 7 nucleotides line up with TRBD1. Germline lookup yields CDR1 WSHSY and CDR2 SAAADI. This CDR3 spans 14 amino acids. V shed 0 bases, J shed 5 bases, and the junction held 3 bases outside the gene matches.

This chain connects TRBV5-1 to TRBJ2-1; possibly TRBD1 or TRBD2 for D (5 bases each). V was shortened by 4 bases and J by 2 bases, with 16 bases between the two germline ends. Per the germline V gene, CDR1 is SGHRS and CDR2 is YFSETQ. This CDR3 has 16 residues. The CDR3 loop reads CASSLQDGGAYNEQFF. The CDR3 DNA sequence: TGCGCCAGCAGCCTACAGGACGGAGGCGCCTACAATGAGCAGTTCTTC.

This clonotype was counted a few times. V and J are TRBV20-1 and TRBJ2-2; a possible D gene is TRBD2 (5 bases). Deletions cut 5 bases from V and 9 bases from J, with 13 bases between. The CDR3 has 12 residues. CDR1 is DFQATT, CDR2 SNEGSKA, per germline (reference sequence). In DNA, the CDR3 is TGCAGTGCTCCTAACTGGGAGAGGGAGCTGTTTTTT. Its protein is CSAPNWERELFF.

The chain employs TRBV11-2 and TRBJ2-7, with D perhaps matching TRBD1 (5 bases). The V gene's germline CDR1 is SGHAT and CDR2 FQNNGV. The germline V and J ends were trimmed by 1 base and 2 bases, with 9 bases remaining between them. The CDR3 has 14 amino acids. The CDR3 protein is CASSLGLGAYEQYV. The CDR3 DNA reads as TGTGCCAGCAGCTTAGGGCTAGGGGCCTACGAGCAGTACGTC.

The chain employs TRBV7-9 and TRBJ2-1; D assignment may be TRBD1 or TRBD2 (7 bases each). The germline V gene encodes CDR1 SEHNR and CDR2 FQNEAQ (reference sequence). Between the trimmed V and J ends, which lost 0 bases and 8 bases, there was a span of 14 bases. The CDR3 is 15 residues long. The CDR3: CASSLAGAGGDEQFF. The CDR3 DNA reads TGTGCCAGCAGCTTAGCAGGGGCAGGGGGGGATGAGCAGTTCTTC.